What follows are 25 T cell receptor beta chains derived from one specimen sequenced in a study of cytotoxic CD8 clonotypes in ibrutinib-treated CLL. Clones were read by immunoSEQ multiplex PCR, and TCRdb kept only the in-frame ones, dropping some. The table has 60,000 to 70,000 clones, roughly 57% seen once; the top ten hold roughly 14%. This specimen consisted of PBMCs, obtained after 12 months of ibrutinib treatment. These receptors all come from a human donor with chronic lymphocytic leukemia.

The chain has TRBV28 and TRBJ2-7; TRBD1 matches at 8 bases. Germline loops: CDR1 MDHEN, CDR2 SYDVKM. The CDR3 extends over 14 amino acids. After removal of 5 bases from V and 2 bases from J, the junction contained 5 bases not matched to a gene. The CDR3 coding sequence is TGTGCCAGCAGTCCAGGGACAGGTCCCTACGAGCAGTACGTC. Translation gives CASSPGTGPYEQYV.

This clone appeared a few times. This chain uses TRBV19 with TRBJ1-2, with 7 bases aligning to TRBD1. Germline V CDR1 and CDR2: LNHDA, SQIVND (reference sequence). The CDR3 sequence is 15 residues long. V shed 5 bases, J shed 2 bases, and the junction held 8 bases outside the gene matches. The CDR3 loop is CASSSTLDRNYGYTF. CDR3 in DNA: TGTGCCAGTAGTTCAACCCTGGACAGGAACTATGGCTACACCTTC.

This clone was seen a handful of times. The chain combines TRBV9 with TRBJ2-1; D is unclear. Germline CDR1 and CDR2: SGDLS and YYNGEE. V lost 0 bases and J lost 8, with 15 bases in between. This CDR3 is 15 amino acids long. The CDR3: CASSVAPVVSYEQFF. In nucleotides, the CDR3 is TGTGCCAGCAGCGTAGCCCCGGTAGTGAGCTATGAGCAGTTCTTC.

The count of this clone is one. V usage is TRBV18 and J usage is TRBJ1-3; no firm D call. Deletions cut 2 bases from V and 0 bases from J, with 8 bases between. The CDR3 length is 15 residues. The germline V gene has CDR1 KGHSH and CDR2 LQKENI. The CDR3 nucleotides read TGTGCCAGCTCACCAGAGGTGATCTCTGGAAACACCATATATTTT. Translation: CASSPEVISGNTIYF. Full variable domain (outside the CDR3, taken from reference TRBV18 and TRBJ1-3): NAGVMQNPRHLVRRRGQEARLRCSPMKGHSHVYWYRQLPEEGLKFMVYLQKENIIDESGMPKERFSAEFPKEGPSILRIQQVVRGDSAAYFCASSPEVISGNTIYFGEGSWLTVV.

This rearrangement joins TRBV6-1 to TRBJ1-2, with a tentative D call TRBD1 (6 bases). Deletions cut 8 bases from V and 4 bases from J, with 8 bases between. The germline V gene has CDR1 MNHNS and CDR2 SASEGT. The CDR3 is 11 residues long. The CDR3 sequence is CASQGIYGYTF. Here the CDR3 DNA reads TGTGCCAGCCAGGGGATCTATGGCTACACCTTC.

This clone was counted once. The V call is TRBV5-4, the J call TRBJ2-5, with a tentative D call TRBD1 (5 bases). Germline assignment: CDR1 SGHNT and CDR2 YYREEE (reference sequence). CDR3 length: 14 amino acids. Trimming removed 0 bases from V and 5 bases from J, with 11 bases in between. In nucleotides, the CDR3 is TGTGCCAGCAGCTTGGGGGGCTTGTGGGAGACCCAGTACTTC. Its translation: CASSLGGLWETQYF. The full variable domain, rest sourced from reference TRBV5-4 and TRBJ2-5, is ETGVTQSPTHLIKTRGQQVTLRCSSQSGHNTVSWYQQALGQGPQFIFQYYREEENGRGNFPPRFSGLQFPNYSSELNVNALELDDSALYLCASSLGGLWETQYFGPGTRLLVL.

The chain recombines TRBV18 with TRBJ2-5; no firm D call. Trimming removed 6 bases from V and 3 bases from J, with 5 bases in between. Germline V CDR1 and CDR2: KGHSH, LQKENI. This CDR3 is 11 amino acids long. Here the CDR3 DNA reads TGTGCCAGCTCGCCGAAAGAGACCCAGTACTTC. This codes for CASSPKETQYF.

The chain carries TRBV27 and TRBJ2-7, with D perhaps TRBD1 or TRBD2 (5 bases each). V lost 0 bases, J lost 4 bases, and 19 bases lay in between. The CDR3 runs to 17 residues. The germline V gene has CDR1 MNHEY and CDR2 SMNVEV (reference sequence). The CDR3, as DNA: TGTGCCAGCAGTTTATCGTCGGGAACAGGAAACTTTTACGAGCAGTACGTC. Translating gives CASSLSSGTGNFYEQYV.

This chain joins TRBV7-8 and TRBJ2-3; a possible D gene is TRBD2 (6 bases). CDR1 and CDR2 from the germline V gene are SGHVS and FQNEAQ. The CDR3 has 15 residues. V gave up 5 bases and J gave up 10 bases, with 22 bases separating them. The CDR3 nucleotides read TGTGCCAGCAGCGGGCATACGGGAGCCCCTTTGGCGCAGTATTTT. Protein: CASSGHTGAPLAQYF.

Here the CDR3 DNA reads TGTGCCAGCAGTGGACAGAACAATCAGCCCCAGCATTTT. This codes for CASSGQNNQPQHF. The chain is built from TRBV6-5 and TRBJ1-5; D may be TRBD1 (6 bases). This CDR3 spans 13 amino acids. The V gene's germline CDR1 is MNHEY and CDR2 SVGAGI. With 5 bases removed from V and 3 bases from J, the gap between germline ends came to 8 bases.

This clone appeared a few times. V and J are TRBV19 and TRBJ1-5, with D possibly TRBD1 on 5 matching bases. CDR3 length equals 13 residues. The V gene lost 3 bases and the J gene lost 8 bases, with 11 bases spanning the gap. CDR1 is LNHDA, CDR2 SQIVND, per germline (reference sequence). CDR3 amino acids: CASSIRGKEPQHF. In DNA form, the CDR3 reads TGTGCCAGTAGTATCCGGGGGAAGGAGCCCCAGCATTTT.

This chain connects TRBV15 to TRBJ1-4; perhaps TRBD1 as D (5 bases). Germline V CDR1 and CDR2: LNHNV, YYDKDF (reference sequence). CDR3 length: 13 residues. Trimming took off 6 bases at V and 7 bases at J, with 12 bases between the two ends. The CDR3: CATSGASGEKLFF. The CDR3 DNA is TGTGCCACCAGTGGGGCTTCTGGTGAAAAACTGTTTTTT.

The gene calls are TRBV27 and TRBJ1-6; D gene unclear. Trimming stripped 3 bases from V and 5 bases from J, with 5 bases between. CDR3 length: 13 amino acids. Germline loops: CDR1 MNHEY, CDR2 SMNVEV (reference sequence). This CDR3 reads CASSFQHNSPLHF. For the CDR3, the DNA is TGTGCCAGCAGTTTTCAGCATAATTCACCCCTCCACTTT.

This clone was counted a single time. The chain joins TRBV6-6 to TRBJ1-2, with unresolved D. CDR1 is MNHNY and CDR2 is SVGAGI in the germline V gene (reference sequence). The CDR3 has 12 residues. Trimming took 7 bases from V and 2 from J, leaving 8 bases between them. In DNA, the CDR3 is TGTGCCAGCAAGGGCGACAACTATGGCTACACCTTC. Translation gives CASKGDNYGYTF.

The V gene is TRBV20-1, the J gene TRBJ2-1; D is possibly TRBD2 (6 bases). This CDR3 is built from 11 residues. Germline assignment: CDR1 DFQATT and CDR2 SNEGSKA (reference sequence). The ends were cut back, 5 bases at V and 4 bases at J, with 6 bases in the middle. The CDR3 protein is CSAAGYNEQFF. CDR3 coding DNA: TGCAGTGCTGCGGGGTACAATGAGCAGTTCTTC.

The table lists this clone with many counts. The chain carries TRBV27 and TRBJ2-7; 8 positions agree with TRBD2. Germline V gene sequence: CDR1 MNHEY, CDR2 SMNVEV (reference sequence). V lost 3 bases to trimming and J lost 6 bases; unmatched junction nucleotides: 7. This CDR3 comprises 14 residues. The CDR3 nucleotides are TGTGCCAGCAGTTTTCGGGGGGGCTTTGGCGAGCAGTACGTC. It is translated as CASSFRGGFGEQYV.

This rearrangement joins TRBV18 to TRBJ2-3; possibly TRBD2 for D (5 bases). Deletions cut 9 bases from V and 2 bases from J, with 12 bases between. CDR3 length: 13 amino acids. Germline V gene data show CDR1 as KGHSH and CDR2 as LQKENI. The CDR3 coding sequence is TGTGCCAGTTCTGAGAGGGTCACAGATACGCAGTATTTT. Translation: CASSERVTDTQYF.

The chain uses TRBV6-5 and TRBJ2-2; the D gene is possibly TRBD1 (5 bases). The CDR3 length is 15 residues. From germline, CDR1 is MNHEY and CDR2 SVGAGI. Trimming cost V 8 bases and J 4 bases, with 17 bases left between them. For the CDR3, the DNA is TGTGCCAGCTGTTCCCTTACAGGTTTCACCGGGGAGCTGTTTTTT. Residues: CASCSLTGFTGELFF.

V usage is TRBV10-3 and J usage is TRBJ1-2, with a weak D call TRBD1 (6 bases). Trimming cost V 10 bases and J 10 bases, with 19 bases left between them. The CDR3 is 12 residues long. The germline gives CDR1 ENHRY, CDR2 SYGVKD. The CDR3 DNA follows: TGTGCCAGCGGCATTTTCACAGGGTACTACACCTTC. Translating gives CASGIFTGYYTF.

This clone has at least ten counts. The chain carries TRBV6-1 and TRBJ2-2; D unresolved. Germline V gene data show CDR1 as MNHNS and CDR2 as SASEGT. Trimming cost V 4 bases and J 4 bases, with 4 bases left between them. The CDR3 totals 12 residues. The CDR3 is CASSGVTGELFF. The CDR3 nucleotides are TGTGCCAGCAGTGGAGTCACCGGGGAGCTGTTTTTT.

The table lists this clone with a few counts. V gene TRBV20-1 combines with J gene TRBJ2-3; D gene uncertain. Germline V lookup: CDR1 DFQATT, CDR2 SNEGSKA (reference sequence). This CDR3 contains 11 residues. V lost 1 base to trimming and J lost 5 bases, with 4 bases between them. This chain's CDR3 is CSARGRDTQYF. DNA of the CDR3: TGCAGTGCTAGAGGCAGAGATACGCAGTATTTT.

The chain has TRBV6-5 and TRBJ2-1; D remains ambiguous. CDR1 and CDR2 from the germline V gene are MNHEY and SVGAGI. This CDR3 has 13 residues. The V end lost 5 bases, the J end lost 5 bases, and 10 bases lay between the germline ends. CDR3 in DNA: TGTGCCAGCAGTGAATTGAGGAACAATGAGCAGTTCTTC. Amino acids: CASSELRNNEQFF.

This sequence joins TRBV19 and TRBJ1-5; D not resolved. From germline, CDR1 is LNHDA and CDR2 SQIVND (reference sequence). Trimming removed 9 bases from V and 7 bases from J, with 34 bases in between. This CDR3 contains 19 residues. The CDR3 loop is CASGHVVRGKGGTSQPQHF. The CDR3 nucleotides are TGTGCCAGCGGCCACGTCGTCCGTGGTAAGGGAGGTACCAGCCAGCCCCAGCATTTT.

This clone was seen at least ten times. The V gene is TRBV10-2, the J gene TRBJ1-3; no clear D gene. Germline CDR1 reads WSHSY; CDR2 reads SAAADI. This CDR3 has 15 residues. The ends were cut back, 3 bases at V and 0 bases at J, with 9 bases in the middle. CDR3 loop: CASSEKGPSGNTIYF. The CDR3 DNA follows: TGCGCCAGCAGTGAAAAGGGCCCCTCTGGAAACACCATATATTTT.

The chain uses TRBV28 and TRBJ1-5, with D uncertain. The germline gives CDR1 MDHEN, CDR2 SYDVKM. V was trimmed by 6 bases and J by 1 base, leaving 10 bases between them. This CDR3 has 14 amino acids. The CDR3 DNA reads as TGTGCCAGCAGGGAGGGTTTCAGCAATCAGCCCCAGCATTTT. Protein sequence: CASREGFSNQPQHF.